The clone carrying this T cell receptor (beta chain) was observed at least ten times. The antigen remains undetermined. RNA transcripts were the template for amplifying TCR beta CDR3 regions. RT-PCR in the first round (using the HTBI primer set) targeted the TCR CDR3. Using its own MiXCR run on the multiplex PCR reads, TCRdb lists one record per CDR3 protein. The sample lists fewer than 350,000 distinct CDR3 sequences, 13% to 15% occurring once. The data stem from a study of T cells in Graves' hyperthyroidism and ophthalmopathy. The study's findings and limits: Blood held most thyroid clonotypes expanded above 0.001 frequency.

Diagnosis relied on clinical symptoms, serum thyroxine and TRAb, thyroid ultrasound and orbital computed tomography. Blood sampling occurred at first hyperthyroidism diagnosis, ahead of any ophthalmopathy symptoms. The TCR comes from a woman in her forties or fifties with Graves' hyperthyroidism that later progressed to Graves' ophthalmopathy. Sample: blood.

The chain's CDR3 is CASSSDTSYNEQFF. CDR3 in DNA: TGCGCCAGCAGTAGCGACACCTCGTACAATGAGCAGTTCTTC. This chain links TRBV10-1 with TRBJ2-1; D gene ambiguous. Trimming stripped 5 bases from V and 4 bases from J, with 12 bases between. There are 14 residues in the CDR3. Germline CDR1 and CDR2: WNHNN and SYGVQD (reference sequence).